The present T cell receptor beta chain was sequenced within a study of beta chain features in type 1 diabetes (dated by TCRdb to the late 2010s). For the wider study: Patients and healthy donors did not differ in mean age, gender distribution, total cell number or subset yield. A total of 107,917,701 sorted cells were examined across all samples, and the number of cells per subset was strongly correlated with RNA yield. The study compared the TCRB repertoires of sorted circulating CD4+ T cell subsets in recently diagnosed type 1 diabetes patients with those in matched healthy donors. Regulatory and stem cell-like memory subsets were obtained from only 8 patients and roughly eight healthy donors, while naive and central memory subsets were obtained from all 28 donors.

Deletion took 5 bases off V and 3 bases off J, with a span of 12 bases between the germline ends. For CDR1 and CDR2, the germline V gene (reference sequence) lists SGHKS and YYEKEE. From the cysteine through the phenylalanine, the CDR3 covers 14 amino acids. Only the CDR3 portion is preserved as DNA: 42 bases, with reading frame beginning at the first base. Note on this clone: Its antigen is currently not known. Base quality data are lacking; no much larger clone is found one base away.

A single peripheral blood draw of approximately 100 mL on average was collected from each donor into heparinised tubes. A BD FACSAria II and a panel including CD45RO, CCR7, CD25, CD127, CD95 and CD27 were used to sort naive, central memory, regulatory and stem cell-like memory CD4+ T cells. Every sorted population had a purity above 95%. PBMCs were isolated immediately by Lymphoprep density gradient centrifugation and stained directly without culture. So that batch effects would be minimized, each experiment stained and sorted samples in pairs, pairing one healthy donor with one patient. The High Capacity cDNA Reverse Transcription Kit was used to reverse transcribe all of the isolated RNA, meaning that expressed TCRB transcripts were what got sequenced. Deep immunoSEQ sequencing was applied to naive, central memory and regulatory T cell samples, giving an average of about 3.6 million total reads per sample. Sorted cells were lysed in RLT buffer and RNA was extracted with DNase-treated RNeasy Micro or Mini kits, depending on cell number. Each cell subset was processed on its own to prevent cross-contamination, while patient and healthy donor samples were processed together. The immunoSEQ multiplex PCR was used to amplify TCRB sequences from cDNA, generating 87-bp fragments that spanned the CDR3 region. Sequencing of the amplicons was done on the Illumina HiSeq platform. Under the source paper's analysis protocol: PCR bias was corrected computationally using synthetic template baselines, and reads within Hamming distance 2 were collapsed, with unmergeable singletons discarded. By aligning reads against IMGT, V, D and J genes, CDR3 length, and insertions or deletions at six rearrangement sites were assigned. Within each subset, clonotype counts were normalized to sorted cell number, and only after that were true diversity and Gini coefficients computed with the tcR R package. The overlap coefficient, calculated on TCRB nucleotide sequences, was used to quantify repertoire sharing. Sourced from immuneACCESS, this table was stored by TCRdb with only in-frame sequences that have V and J called. A share of the clones is absent; for the studies checked, an unresolved V gene accounts for under half, and the remainder has no known explanation. D and trimming were read from the DNA, whereas the V and J calls and clone size are those reported in that table. Counted in this sample were some 300,000 clones; roughly 8% of them appeared once. Roughly 1% of the sample lies in the top ten.

Paper-wide results and their limitations: Because the HLA sub-analyses included only small numbers of individuals, any influence of HLA type on TCRB rearrangement was left unresolved. Because cDNA was sequenced instead of genomic DNA, highly expressing activated cells could be over-represented, though the groups showed no difference in activation or CD3 levels. PCR may preferentially amplify shorter templates, but because patient and control samples were amplified and corrected together, any resulting skew would affect both groups equally. A moderate but significant shortening of TCRB CDR3 length was observed in type 1 diabetes patients in all four CD4+ subsets. At VDJ recombination sites, patients with type 1 diabetes made fewer insertions and deleted more nucleotides, a pattern implying thymic rearrangement abnormalities. The naive, central memory and regulatory TCRB repertoires appeared to resemble one another more closely among patients than among healthy donors.

This clonotype originated in a woman aged 18-29 years in good health. The source material was central memory CD4+ T cells from blood. The rearrangement joined TRBV5-5 to TRBJ2-1; the D gene is perhaps TRBD2, from 6 matching bases. In nucleotide form, the sequence is TGTGCCAGCAGGGGCGGGACCCACTACAATGAGCAGTTCTTC. Its protein reads: CASRGGTHYNEQFF.